The 19 T cell receptor beta chains in this list originate from one sample, sequenced in a study of blood T cells in healthy people across ages. A second roughly 7 to 12 cycle PCR used barcoded and J-beta primers. TCRdb reprocessed the 5' RACE reads via MiXCR and lists one record per CDR3 protein. Of 1.5 million or so distinct CDR3 sequences in the sample, approximately 43% were seen once. The sequenced sample consisted of blood. The receptors were sampled from a woman between 18 and 29 years old in good health.

In its sample, this clonotype was seen many times. V gene TRBV6-1 combines with J gene TRBJ2-1; D possibly matches TRBD1 or TRBD2 (6 bases each). This CDR3 has 16 residues. Germline CDR1 reads MNHNS; CDR2 reads SASEGT. Trimming took 1 base from V and 0 from J, leaving 10 bases between them. Here the CDR3 DNA reads TGTGCCAGCAGTGAAGGCGGAGGGGGCTCCTACAATGAGCAGTTCTTC. Translating it yields CASSEGGGGSYNEQFF.

The sample holds a few counts of this clonotype. This CDR3 is CAIRMYGAYEQYF. Here the CDR3 DNA reads TGTGCCATCAGGATGTATGGGGCCTACGAGCAGTACTTC. This chain joins TRBV12-3 or TRBV12-4 and TRBJ2-7; D gene uncertain. Trimming cost V 10 bases and J 2 bases, with 15 bases left between them. The CDR3 runs 13 residues.

This clonotype was found a few times. The chain uses TRBV20-1 and TRBJ2-5, with TRBD2 matching over 12 bases. Germline assignment: CDR1 DFQATT and CDR2 SNEGSKA (reference sequence). J gave up 1 base and V 6 bases, and 3 bases lay outside the gene matches. The length of the CDR3 is 14 residues. CDR3: CSARTSGIQETQYF. The CDR3 DNA sequence: TGCAGTGCCCGGACTAGCGGGATCCAAGAGACCCAGTACTTC.

The chain carries TRBV20-1 and TRBJ1-1; no definite D call. V was cut by 0 bases and J by 6 bases, with 8 bases left in between. CDR3 length equals 12 residues. Germline V gene lookup returns CDR1 DFQATT and CDR2 SNEGSKA (reference sequence). The CDR3 is CSARDLSSEAFF. CDR3 in DNA: TGCAGTGCTAGAGATCTGAGTTCTGAAGCTTTCTTT.

Written as DNA, the CDR3 is TGCAGTGCTACGGCGGGAGAGGAGACCCAGTACTTC. This translates into CSATAGEETQYF. The V gene is TRBV20-1, the J gene TRBJ2-7, with 7 positions matching TRBD2. The J call may not be correct, given that the DNA end is closer to TRBJ2-5. CDR1 and CDR2 from the germline V gene are DFQATT and SNEGSKA (reference sequence). CDR3 length: 12 amino acids.

This clonotype has just a few counts. This chain connects TRBV18 to TRBJ1-5, with no clear D. The germline V and J ends were trimmed by 5 bases and 6 bases, with 8 bases remaining between them. The germline V gene encodes CDR1 KGHSH and CDR2 LQKENI. The CDR3 spans 12 residues. In DNA form, the CDR3 reads TGTGCCAGCTCAACGGGCGCTCAGCCCCAGCATTTT. This gives the protein CASSTGAQPQHF.

The V call is TRBV4-2, the J call TRBJ1-4; possible D gene TRBD1, 6 bases. CDR1 is LGHNA, CDR2 YNFKEQ, per germline. The CDR3 is made up of 15 amino acids. Trimming removed 2 bases from V and 0 bases from J, with 7 bases in between. CDR3 sequence: CASSQTGSTNEKLFF. As DNA, the CDR3 is TGTGCCAGCAGCCAAACAGGGTCAACTAATGAAAAACTGTTTTTT.

This chain's CDR3 is CASSLVQGDEKLFF. The DNA of the CDR3 is TGCGCCAGCAGCCTGGTGCAGGGGGATGAAAAACTGTTTTTT. The V call is TRBV4-3, the J call TRBJ1-4; 7 bases match TRBD1. The CDR3 totals 14 residues. Germline V gene lookup returns CDR1 LGHNA and CDR2 YSLEER. J gave up 6 bases and V 4 bases, and 5 bases lay outside the gene matches.

This clonotype was counted between two and nine times. The V gene is TRBV20-1, the J gene TRBJ1-6; D unresolved. The CDR3 has 14 amino acids. The germline CDR1 and CDR2 sequences are DFQATT and SNEGSKA (reference sequence). Deletions cut 4 bases from V and 5 bases from J, with 12 bases between. CDR3 sequence reads: CSANRLSDNSPLHF. The CDR3 bases are TGCAGTGCTAATCGATTATCGGATAATTCACCCCTCCACTTT.

This chain connects TRBV27 to TRBJ2-4; possibly TRBD2 for D (6 bases). Germline CDR1 is MNHEY and CDR2 is SMNVEV (reference sequence). Trimming took off 5 bases at V and 13 bases at J, with 18 bases between the two ends. This CDR3 is built from 13 residues. DNA for the CDR3: TGTGCCAGCAGTCCCTTTGCAAGGGAGGAGCAGTACTTC. The encoded protein is CASSPFAREEQYF.

The gene calls are TRBV7-9 and TRBJ1-4; D may be TRBD1 (5 bases). Trimming took 5 bases from V and 7 from J, leaving 23 bases between them. The CDR3 length is 17 residues. Germline values: CDR1 SEHNR, CDR2 FQNEAQ (reference sequence). The DNA for the CDR3 is TGTGCCAGCAGCCGTCCGATGGTGGGGCAGGGTGGTGAAAAACTGTTTTTT. Amino acids: CASSRPMVGQGGEKLFF.

V gene TRBV7-2 combines with J gene TRBJ2-2; no definite D call. Germline lookup yields CDR1 SGHTA and CDR2 FQGNSA. Trimming cost V 8 bases and J 5 bases, with 9 bases left between them. The CDR3 totals 12 residues. The CDR3 DNA sequence: TGTGCCAGCGCTCTTGCGACCGGGGAGCTGTTTTTT. Its protein product is CASALATGELFF.

The gene calls are TRBV20-1 and TRBJ2-1, with TRBD1 matching 8 bases. Germline CDR1 DFQATT, CDR2 SNEGSKA (reference sequence). V trimming: 0 bases; J trimming: 3 bases; junction bases outside the gene matches: 13. This CDR3 has 18 residues. Here the CDR3 DNA reads TGCAGTGCTAGAGAATTACGTCCCGGGACAGGAGACTACAATGAGCAGTTCTTC. Amino acid sequence: CSARELRPGTGDYNEQFF.

This clonotype has only a few counts. V is TRBV12-3 or TRBV12-4 and J is TRBJ2-1, with D possibly being TRBD1 (5 bases). The CDR3 is 16 residues long. V was pared by 1 base and J by 0 bases, with 10 bases between. Here the CDR3 reads CASSLVVTVSYNEQFF. In DNA form, the CDR3 reads TGTGCCAGCAGTTTAGTAGTGACAGTCTCCTACAATGAGCAGTTCTTC.

This clonotype was seen more than once but under ten times. V and J are TRBV6-2 or TRBV6-3 and TRBJ2-3, with 10 nucleotides matching TRBD2. CDR1 is MNHEY and CDR2 is SVGEGT in the germline V gene. Unmatched junction bases numbered 5, after V lost 2 bases and J lost 3 bases. This CDR3 comprises 16 residues. The CDR3 here is CASSYRPSGRTDTQYF. The DNA for the CDR3 is TGTGCCAGCAGTTACAGGCCTAGCGGGAGAACAGATACGCAGTATTTT.

The V and J genes are TRBV14 and TRBJ2-5; no firm D call. The germline V gene encodes CDR1 SGHDN and CDR2 FVKESK. The CDR3 spans 14 residues. Trimming pared 0 bases from V and 4 bases from J, leaving 9 bases between. DNA of the CDR3: TGTGCCAGCAGCCAAGACTCAATGGGAGAGACCCAGTACTTC. It is translated as CASSQDSMGETQYF.

This clonotype was seen a handful of times. CDR3 residues: CSAAIAGGHNEQFF. The CDR3 nucleotides are TGCAGTGCTGCTATAGCGGGGGGGCACAATGAGCAGTTCTTC. The rearrangement joins TRBV20-1 to TRBJ2-1, with TRBD2 matching over 11 bases. CDR1 DFQATT and CDR2 SNEGSKA come from the germline V gene (reference sequence). The CDR3 loop spans 14 amino acids. With 5 bases clipped from V and 5 bases from J, the junction kept 5 bases outside the gene matches.

This clonotype was recorded once. This chain uses TRBV7-4 with TRBJ2-3, with D perhaps matching TRBD2 (6 bases). CDR3 length equals 14 residues. Germline V gives CDR1 SGHVT, CDR2 SQSDAQ. V shed 8 bases and J shed 2 bases, with 14 bases lying between them. CDR3 DNA sequence: TGTGCCAGCCCGGGGGAGCGGTCCACAGATACGCAGTATTTT. Translating gives CASPGERSTDTQYF.

The J gene is TRBJ2-2, the V gene TRBV5-1; TRBD2 matches at 9 bases. Trimming removed 1 base from V and 5 bases from J; junction bases left unmatched: 9. The CDR3 runs 17 residues. The germline V gene encodes CDR1 SGHRS and CDR2 YFSETQ. The CDR3 sequence: CASSLRRREGRTGELFF. Here the CDR3 DNA reads TGCGCCAGCAGCTTGCGTAGGCGGGAGGGCCGAACCGGGGAGCTGTTTTTT.